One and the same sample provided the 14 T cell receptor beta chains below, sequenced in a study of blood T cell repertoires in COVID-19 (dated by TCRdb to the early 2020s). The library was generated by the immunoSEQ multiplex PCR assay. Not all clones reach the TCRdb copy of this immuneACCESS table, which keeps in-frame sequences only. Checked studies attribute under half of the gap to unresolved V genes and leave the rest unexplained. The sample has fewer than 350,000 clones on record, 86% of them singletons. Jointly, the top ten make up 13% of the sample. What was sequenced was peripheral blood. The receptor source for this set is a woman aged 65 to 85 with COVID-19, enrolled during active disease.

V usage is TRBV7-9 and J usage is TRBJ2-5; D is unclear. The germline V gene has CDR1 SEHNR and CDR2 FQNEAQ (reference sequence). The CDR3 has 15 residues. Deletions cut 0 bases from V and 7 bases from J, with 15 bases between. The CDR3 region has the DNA TGTGCCAGCAGCTTAGCTCAGGATCGACGGATGACCCAGTACTTC. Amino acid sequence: CASSLAQDRRMTQYF.

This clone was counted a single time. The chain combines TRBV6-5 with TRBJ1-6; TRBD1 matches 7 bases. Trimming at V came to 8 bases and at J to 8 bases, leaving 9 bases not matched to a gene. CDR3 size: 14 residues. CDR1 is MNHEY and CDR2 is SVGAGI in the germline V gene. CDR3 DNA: TGTGCCAGCTCAAAACAGGGGCGGGATTCACCCCTCCACTTT. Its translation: CASSKQGRDSPLHF.

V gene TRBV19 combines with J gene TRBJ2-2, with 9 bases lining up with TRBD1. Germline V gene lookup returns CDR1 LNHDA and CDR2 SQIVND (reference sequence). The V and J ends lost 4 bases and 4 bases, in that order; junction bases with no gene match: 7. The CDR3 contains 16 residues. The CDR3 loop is CASSTWGQGATGELFF. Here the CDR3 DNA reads TGTGCCAGTAGTACCTGGGGACAGGGCGCCACCGGGGAGCTGTTTTTT.

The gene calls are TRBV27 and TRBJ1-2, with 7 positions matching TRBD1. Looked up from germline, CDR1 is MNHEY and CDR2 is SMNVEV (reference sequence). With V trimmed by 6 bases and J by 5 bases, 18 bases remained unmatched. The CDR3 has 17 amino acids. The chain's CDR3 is CASRSPVRGGADYGYTF. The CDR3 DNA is TGTGCCAGCAGATCTCCCGTCCGAGGGGGCGCAGATTATGGCTACACCTTC.

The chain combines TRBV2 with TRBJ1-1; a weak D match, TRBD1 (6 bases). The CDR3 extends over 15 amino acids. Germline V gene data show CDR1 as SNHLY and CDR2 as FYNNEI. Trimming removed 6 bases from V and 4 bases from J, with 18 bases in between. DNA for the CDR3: TGTGCCAGCAGCCAGAGGACAGATGCGGGCACTGAAGCTTTCTTT. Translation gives CASSQRTDAGTEAFF.

The DNA for the CDR3 is TGTGCCAGCAGTTTCGACAGGGTCGGTGAAGCTTTCTTT. Translating gives CASSFDRVGEAFF. This chain links TRBV6-5 with TRBJ1-1; 7 bases are shared with TRBD1. The CDR3 length is 13 residues. Looked up from germline, CDR1 is MNHEY and CDR2 is SVGAGI. Trimming removed 4 bases from V and 7 bases from J; junction bases left unmatched: 6.

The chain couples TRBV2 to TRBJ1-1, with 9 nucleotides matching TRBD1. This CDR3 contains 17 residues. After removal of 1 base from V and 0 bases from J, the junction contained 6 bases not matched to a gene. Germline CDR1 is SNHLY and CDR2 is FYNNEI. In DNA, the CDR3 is TGTGCCAGCAGTGAAGGAGGGACAGGGTTACTGAACACTGAAGCTTTCTTT. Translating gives CASSEGGTGLLNTEAFF.

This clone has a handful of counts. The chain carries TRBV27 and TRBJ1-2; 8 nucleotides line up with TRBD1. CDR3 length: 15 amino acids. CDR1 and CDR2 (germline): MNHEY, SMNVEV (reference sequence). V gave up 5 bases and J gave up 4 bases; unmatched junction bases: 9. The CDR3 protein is CASSPDRGDPYGYTF. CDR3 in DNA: TGTGCCAGCAGTCCTGACAGGGGAGATCCCTATGGCTACACCTTC.

The CDR3 nucleotides read TGTGCCAGCACCCAGGGAGGGGGGGTCGAGCAGTACTTC. Protein: CASTQGGGVEQYF. V and J are TRBV6-5 and TRBJ2-7; D perhaps matches TRBD2 (7 bases). Trimming removed 7 bases at V and 6 bases at J, with 16 bases between. CDR3 size: 13 residues. Per germline, CDR1 MNHEY and CDR2 SVGAGI.

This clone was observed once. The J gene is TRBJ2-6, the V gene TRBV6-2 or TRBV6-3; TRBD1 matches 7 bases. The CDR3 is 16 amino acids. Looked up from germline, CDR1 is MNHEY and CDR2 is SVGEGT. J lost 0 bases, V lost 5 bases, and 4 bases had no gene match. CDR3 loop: CASSRDSSSGANVLTF. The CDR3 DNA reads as TGTGCCAGCAGTAGGGACAGCTCCTCTGGGGCCAACGTCCTGACTTTC.

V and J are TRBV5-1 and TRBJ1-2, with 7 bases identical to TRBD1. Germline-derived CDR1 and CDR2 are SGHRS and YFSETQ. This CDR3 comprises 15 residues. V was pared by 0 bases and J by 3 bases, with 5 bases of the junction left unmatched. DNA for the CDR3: TGCGCCAGCAGCTTGGCGACAGGGTTGGACTATGGCTACACCTTC. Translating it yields CASSLATGLDYGYTF.

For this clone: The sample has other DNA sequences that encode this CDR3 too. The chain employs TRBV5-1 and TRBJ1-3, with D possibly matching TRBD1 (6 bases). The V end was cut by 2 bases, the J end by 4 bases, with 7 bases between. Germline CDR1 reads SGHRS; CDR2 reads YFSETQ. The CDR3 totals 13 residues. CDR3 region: CASSLTGGNTIYF. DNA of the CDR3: TGCGCCAGCAGCTTAACAGGGGGAAACACCATATATTTT.

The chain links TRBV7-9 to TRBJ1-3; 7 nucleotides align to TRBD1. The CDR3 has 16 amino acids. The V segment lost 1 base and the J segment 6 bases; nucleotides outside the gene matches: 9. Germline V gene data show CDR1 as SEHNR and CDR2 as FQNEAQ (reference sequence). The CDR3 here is CASSLVGTGEENTIYF. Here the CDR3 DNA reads TGTGCCAGCAGCTTAGTGGGCACAGGGGAGGAAAACACCATATATTTT.

CDR3 nucleotide sequence: TGTGCCAGCAGCTCGTACAGCCGCACAGATACGCAGTATTTT. Protein: CASSSYSRTDTQYF. The rearrangement joins TRBV7-2 to TRBJ2-3, with no clear D. Trimming cost V 4 bases and J 1 base, with 9 bases left between them. The CDR3 spans 14 residues. CDR1 is SGHTA and CDR2 is FQGNSA in the germline V gene.